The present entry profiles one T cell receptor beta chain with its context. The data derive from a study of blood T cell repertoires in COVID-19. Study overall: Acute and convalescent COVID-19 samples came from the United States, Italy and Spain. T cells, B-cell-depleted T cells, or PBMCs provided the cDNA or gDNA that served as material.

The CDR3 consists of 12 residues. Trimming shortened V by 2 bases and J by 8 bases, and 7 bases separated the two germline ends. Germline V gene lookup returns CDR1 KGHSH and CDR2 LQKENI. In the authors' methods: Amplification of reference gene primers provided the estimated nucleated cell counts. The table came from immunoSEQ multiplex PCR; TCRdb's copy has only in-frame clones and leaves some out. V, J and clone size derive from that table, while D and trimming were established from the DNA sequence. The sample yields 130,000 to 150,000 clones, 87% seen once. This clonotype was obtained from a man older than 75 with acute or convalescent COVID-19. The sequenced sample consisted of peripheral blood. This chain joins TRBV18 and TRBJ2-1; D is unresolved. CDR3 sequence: CASSPGLDEQFF. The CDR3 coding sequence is TGTGCCAGCTCACCAGGGCTGGATGAGCAGTTCTTC.